This T cell receptor beta chain stems from a study of Ad26.COV2.S vaccination and SARS-CoV-2 variants. Study as a whole: Ad26.COV2.S arm of COV1001 included the donor.

CDR1 is MNHEY and CDR2 is SVGAGI in the germline V gene. Trimming cost V 6 bases and J 6 bases, with 15 bases left between them. The CDR3 spans 15 residues. The treatment: 19 received Ad26.COV2.S at low or high dose, single or two shots; 5 received placebo; per-sample allocation not given. The study sampled participants on day 63 after the first vaccine or placebo injection. The vaccine delivered Wuhan-strain SARS-CoV-2 spike through an Ad26 vector. Produced via immunoSEQ multiplex PCR; TCRdb's table is partial and in-frame only. The table includes about 350,000 clones, around 90% detected once. Here the sequenced sample was peripheral blood, taken in a trial of Ad26.COV2.S vaccine versus placebo. This TCR was sampled from a person aged 18-65 years who received the Ad26.COV2.S COVID-19 vaccine or a placebo. V is TRBV6-5 and J is TRBJ2-6; possibly TRBD2 for D (6 bases). The CDR3 spells CASRDGRGEANVLTF. The CDR3 DNA sequence: TGTGCCAGCAGGGACGGGAGAGGTGAGGCCAACGTCCTGACTTTC.